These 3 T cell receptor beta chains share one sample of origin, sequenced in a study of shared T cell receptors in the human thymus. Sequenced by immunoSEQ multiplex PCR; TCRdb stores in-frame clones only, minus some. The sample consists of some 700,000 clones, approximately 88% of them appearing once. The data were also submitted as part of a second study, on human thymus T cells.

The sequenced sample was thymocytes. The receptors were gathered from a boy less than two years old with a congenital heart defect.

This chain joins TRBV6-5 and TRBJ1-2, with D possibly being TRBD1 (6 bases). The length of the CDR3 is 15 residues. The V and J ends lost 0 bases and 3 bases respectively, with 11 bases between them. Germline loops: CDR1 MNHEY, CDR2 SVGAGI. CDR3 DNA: TGTGCCAGCAGTTACTCAGGCAGGACAGACTATGGCTACACCTTC. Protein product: CASSYSGRTDYGYTF.

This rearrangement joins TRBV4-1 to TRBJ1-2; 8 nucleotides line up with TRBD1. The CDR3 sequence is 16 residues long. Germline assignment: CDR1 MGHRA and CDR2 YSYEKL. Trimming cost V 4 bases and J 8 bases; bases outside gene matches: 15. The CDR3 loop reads CASSLASGRTGSGYTF. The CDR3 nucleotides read TGCGCCAGCAGCCTCGCAAGCGGTAGGACAGGGAGCGGCTACACCTTC.

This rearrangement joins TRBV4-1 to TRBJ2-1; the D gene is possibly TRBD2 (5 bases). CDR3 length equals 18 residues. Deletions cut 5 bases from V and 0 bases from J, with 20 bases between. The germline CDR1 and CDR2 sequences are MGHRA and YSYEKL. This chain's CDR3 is CASSYKWRVPSSYNEQFF. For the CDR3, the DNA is TGCGCCAGCAGCTACAAGTGGCGGGTCCCGAGCTCCTACAATGAGCAGTTCTTC.